A selection of T cell receptor beta chains follows, all from one sample in a study of shared clonotypes between healthy human individuals. Produced via immunoSEQ multiplex PCR; TCRdb's table is partial and in-frame only. Of approximately 350,000 clones in the sample, about 74% were seen once. Sample: memory CD4+ T cells sorted from blood. These receptors were taken from a man younger than 40 in good health. The CDR3 runs from the conserved cysteine through the conserved F or W. Fields, in order: D gene, clone size, V gene, J gene, CDR3 protein, CDR3 DNA. D genes are given only for firm matches. Size tells how often a clone was seen (once, few, many) or the class of an expanded clone, and some rows leave it out.

.	.	TRBV15	TRBJ1-5	CATSSQSGDQPQHF	TGTGCCACCAGCAGTCAGTCGGGGGATCAGCCCCAGCATTTT
.	few	TRBV11-1	TRBJ2-2	CASSLRQTGELFF	TGTGCCAGCAGCCTTCGGCAGACCGGGGAGCTGTTTTTT
TRBD1	.	TRBV6-1	TRBJ1-5	CASSEHRGQPQHF	TGTGCCAGCAGTGAACACAGGGGTCAGCCCCAGCATTTT
.	.	TRBV12-2	TRBJ1-1	CASRLKENTEAFF	TGTGCAAGTCGCTTAAAAGAGAACACTGAAGCTTTCTTT
TRBD2	.	TRBV5-1	TRBJ2-1	CASSPLAGEGYNEQFF	TGCGCCAGCAGCCCACTAGCGGGAGAGGGGTACAATGAGCAGTTCTTC
.	.	TRBV25-1	TRBJ2-2	CASTENMKDSNTGELFF	TGTGCCAGCACCGAAAACATGAAGGATTCGAACACCGGGGAGCTGTTTTTT
.	.	TRBV5-1	TRBJ2-1	CASSPGLNEQFF	TGCGCCAGCAGCCCCGGACTAAATGAGCAGTTCTTC
.	.	TRBV2	TRBJ1-2	CASSEPTVAGYGYTF	TGTGCCAGCAGTGAACCCACGGTGGCGGGATATGGCTACACCTTC
.	.	TRBV28	TRBJ2-4	CASSLRQGPLAKNIQYF	TGTGCCAGCAGTTTACGGCAGGGGCCGTTAGCCAAAAACATTCAGTACTTC
.	.	TRBV10-3	TRBJ2-7	CAIRGPAGRVSSYEQYF	TGTGCCATCAGGGGCCCCGCCGGACGGGTCAGCTCCTACGAGCAGTACTTC
TRBD2	.	TRBV6-5	TRBJ2-7	CASSRGLSGLVAF	TGTGCCAGCAGCCGTGGACTCTCCGGACTAGTTGCCTTC
.	.	TRBV9	TRBJ1-2	CASSPAGYGYTF	TGTGCCAGCAGCCCCGCGGGCTATGGCTACACCTTC
TRBD1	once	TRBV6-1	TRBJ1-1	CASTGQGYTEAFF	TGTGCCAGCACCGGACAGGGCTACACTGAAGCTTTCTTT
.	.	TRBV18	TRBJ2-5	CASSLDFQETQYF	TGTGCCAGCTCACTTGACTTCCAAGAGACCCAGTACTTC
TRBD1	.	TRBV7-9	TRBJ2-4	CASSPDRENIQYF	TGTGCCAGCAGCCCGGACAGGGAAAACATTCAGTACTTC
.	.	TRBV5-1	TRBJ2-2	CASSQTTNTGELFF	TGCGCCAGCAGCCAGACAACGAACACCGGGGAGCTGTTTTTT
.	.	TRBV6-5	TRBJ2-3	CASRGYWSGTDTQYF	TGTGCCAGCAGGGGATATTGGAGTGGCACAGATACGCAGTATTTT
.	.	TRBV7-7	TRBJ2-7	CASSLAGGETYEQYF	TGTGCCAGCAGCTTAGCGGGGGGAGAGACCTACGAGCAGTACTTC